Below, one T cell receptor (beta chain) is given with its context. The antigen is unknown. The source of the sample is a study of shared clonotypes between healthy human individuals. About the study: The study used three CD4 naive, three CD4 memory, two CD8 naive and one CD8 memory plate per donor.

Study results and caveats: Depth of sequencing was expected to influence donor clonotype sharing. What limited the represented genetic and exposure-history diversity was the small number of donors. Naive CD4 clonotypes overlapped across several donors at roughly 5.1%.

Assay: immunoSEQ multiplex PCR; the TCRdb copy retains only in-frame clones and omits some. The data contain hundreds of thousands of clones, around three quarters of them seen just once; the ten biggest clones take up around 1.8%. V was cut by 2 bases and J by 0 bases, with 8 bases left in between. The CDR3 extends over 14 amino acids. Germline V gene lookup returns CDR1 LNHNV and CDR2 YYDKDF (reference sequence). This chain joins TRBV15 and TRBJ2-7; D is possibly TRBD1 (5 bases). The sequenced sample was memory CD4+ T cells sorted from blood. Subset described: CD45RA-negative fraction. This clonotype was sampled from a woman in her thirties in good health. The chain's CDR3 is CATSRHRGSYEQYF. For the CDR3, the DNA is TGTGCCACCAGCAGACATAGGGGCTCCTACGAGCAGTACTTC.